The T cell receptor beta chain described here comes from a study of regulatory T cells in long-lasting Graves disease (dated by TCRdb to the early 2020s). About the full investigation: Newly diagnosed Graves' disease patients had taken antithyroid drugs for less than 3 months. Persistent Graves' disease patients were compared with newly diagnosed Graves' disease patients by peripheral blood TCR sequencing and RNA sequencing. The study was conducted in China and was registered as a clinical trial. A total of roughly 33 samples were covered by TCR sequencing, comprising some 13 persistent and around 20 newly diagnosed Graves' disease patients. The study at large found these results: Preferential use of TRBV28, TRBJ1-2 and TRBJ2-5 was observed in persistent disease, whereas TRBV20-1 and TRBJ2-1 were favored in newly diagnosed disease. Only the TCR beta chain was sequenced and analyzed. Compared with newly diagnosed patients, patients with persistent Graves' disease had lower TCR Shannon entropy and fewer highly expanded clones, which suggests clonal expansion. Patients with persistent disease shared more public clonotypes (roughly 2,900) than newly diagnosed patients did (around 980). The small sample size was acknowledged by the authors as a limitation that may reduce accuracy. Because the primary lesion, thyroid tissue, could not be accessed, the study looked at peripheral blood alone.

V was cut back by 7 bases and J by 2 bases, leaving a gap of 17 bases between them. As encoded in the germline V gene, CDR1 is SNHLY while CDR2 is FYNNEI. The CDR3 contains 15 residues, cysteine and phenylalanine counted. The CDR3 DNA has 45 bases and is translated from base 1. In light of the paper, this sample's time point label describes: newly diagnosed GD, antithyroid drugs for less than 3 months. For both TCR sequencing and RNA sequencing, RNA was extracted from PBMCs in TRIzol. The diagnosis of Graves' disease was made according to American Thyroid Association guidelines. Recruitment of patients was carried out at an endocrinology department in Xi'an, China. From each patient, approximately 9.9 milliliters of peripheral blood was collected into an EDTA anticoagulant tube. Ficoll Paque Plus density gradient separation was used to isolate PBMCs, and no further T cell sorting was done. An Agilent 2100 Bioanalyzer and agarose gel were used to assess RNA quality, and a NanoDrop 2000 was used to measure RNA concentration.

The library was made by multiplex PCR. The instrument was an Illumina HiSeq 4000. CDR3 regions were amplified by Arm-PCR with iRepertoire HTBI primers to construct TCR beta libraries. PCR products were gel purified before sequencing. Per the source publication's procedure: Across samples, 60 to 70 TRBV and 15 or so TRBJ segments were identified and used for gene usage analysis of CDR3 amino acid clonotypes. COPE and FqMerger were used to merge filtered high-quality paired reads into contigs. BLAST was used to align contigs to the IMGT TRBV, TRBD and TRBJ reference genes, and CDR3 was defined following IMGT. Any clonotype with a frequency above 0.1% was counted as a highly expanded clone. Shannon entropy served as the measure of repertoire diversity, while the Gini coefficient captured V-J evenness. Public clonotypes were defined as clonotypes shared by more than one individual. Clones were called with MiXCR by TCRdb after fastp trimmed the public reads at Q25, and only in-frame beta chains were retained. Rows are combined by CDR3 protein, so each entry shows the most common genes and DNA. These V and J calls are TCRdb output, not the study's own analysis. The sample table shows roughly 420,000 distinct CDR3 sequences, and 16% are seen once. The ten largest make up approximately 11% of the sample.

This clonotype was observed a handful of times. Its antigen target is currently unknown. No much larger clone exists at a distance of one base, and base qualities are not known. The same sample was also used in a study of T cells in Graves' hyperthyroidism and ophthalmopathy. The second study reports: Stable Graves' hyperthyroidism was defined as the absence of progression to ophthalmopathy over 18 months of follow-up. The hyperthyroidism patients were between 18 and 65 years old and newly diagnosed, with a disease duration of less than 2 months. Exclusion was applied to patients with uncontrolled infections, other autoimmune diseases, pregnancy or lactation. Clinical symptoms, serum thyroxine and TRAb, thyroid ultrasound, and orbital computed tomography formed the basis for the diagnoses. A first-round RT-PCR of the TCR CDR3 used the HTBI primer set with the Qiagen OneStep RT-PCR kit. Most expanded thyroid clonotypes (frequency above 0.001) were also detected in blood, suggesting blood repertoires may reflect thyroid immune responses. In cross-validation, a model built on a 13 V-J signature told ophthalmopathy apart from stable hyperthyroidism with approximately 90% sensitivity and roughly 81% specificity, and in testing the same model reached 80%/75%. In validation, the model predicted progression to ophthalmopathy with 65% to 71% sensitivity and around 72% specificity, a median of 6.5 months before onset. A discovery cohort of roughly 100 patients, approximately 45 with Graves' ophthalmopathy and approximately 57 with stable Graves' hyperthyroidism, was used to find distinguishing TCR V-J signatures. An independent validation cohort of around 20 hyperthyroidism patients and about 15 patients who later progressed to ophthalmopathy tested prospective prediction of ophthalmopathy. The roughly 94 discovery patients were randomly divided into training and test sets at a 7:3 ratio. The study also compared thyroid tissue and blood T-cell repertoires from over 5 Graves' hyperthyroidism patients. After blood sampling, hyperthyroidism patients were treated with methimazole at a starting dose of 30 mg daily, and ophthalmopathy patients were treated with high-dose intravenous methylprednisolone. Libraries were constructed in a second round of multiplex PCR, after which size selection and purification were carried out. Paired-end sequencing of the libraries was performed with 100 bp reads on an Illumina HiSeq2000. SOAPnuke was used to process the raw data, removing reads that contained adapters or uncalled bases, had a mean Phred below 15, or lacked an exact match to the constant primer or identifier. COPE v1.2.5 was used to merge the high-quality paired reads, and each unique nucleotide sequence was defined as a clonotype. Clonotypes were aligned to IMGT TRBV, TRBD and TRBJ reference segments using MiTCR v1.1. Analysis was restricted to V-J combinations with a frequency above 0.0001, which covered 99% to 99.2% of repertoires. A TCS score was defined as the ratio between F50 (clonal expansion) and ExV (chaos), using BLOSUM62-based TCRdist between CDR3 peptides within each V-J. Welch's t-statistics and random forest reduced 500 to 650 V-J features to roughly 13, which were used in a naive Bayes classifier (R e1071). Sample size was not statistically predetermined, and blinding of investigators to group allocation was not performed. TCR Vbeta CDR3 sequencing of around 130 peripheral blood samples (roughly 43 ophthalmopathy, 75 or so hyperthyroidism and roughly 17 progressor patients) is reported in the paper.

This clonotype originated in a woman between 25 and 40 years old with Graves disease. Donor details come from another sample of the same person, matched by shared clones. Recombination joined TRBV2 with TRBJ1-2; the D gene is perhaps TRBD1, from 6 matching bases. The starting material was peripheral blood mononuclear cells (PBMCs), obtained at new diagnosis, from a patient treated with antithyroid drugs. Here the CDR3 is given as CASTKGEDRNYGYTF. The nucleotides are TGTGCCAGCACCAAAGGGGAGGACAGAAACTATGGCTACACCTTC.